The 17 T cell receptor beta chains presented below share a single source sample, sequenced in a study of CD8 T cells in ankylosing spondylitis. TCRdb re-analysed the 5' RACE reads in MiXCR, keeping a single row per CDR3 protein. This table holds some 120,000 distinct CDR3 sequences, approximately 14% found once. Sequenced input: blood, either unsorted or a sorted T cell fraction (not recorded which). These receptors were taken from a female donor with ankylosing spondylitis or in good health (not recorded which).

The J gene is TRBJ2-7, the V gene TRBV12-3 or TRBV12-4, with a weak D call TRBD2 (6 bases). The CDR3 covers 15 residues. V lost 6 bases and J lost 7, with 22 bases in between. CDR3 DNA sequence: TGTGCCAGCAGGGTCGGAGGGGTCCCTACTGGGGAGCAGTACTTC. Translation gives CASRVGGVPTGEQYF.

This clonotype was recorded many times. The J gene is TRBJ2-1, the V gene TRBV5-1, with D possibly being TRBD1 (6 bases). The V gene lost 4 bases and the J gene lost 4 bases, with 9 bases spanning the gap. The CDR3 length is 13 residues. Germline assignment: CDR1 SGHRS and CDR2 YFSETQ. CDR3 nucleotide sequence: TGCGCCAGCAGCCCAGGGACATACAATGAGCAGTTCTTC. Its protein is CASSPGTYNEQFF.

This clonotype was recorded at least ten times. The CDR3 here is CSVAGRTTTEAFF. In nucleotides, the CDR3 is TGCAGCGTTGCGGGCAGGACTACCACTGAAGCTTTCTTT. The chain carries TRBV29-1 and TRBJ1-1; D unresolved. The V end was cut by 4 bases, the J end by 4 bases, with 13 bases between. The CDR3 length is 13 residues. Germline V gene sequence: CDR1 SQVTM, CDR2 ANQGSEA.

This clonotype was found a few times. This chain links TRBV5-4 with TRBJ1-1, with D tentatively TRBD1 (5 bases). The CDR3 is made up of 17 amino acids. Trimming left V 2 bases short and J 5 bases short, with 22 bases between. Germline assignment: CDR1 SGHNT and CDR2 YYREEE (reference sequence). DNA for the CDR3: TGTGCCAGCAGCTTCACGGTGGGGGGTTGGCTTAGGACTGAAGCTTTCTTT. This translates into CASSFTVGGWLRTEAFF.

This clonotype was detected ten times or more. V and J are TRBV20-1 and TRBJ1-1; D call uncertain. Germline assignment: CDR1 DFQATT and CDR2 SNEGSKA (reference sequence). Trimming left V 3 bases short and J 4 bases short, with 12 bases between. The CDR3 totals 13 residues. CDR3: CSASPAGRTEAFF. CDR3 bases: TGCAGTGCTAGCCCAGCCGGGCGCACTGAAGCTTTCTTT.

This clonotype was observed a handful of times. The chain links TRBV20-1 to TRBJ2-1; D is tentatively TRBD1 or TRBD2 (5 bases each). Per the germline V gene, CDR1 is DFQATT and CDR2 is SNEGSKA (reference sequence). The CDR3 is made up of 11 amino acids. CDR3 sequence: CGGERGNEQFF. The CDR3 nucleotides are TGCGGGGGAGAGAGGGGAAATGAGCAGTTCTTC.

The rearrangement links TRBV27 to TRBJ2-1; 8 nucleotides align to TRBD2. V shed 5 bases, J shed 10 bases, and the junction held 10 bases outside the gene matches. CDR1 and CDR2 (germline): MNHEY, SMNVEV (reference sequence). The CDR3 consists of 14 residues. CDR3 DNA: TGTGCCAGCAGTCCGGGACTAGGGTACTGGGAGCAGTTCTTC. Translated, it gives CASSPGLGYWEQFF.

This clonotype was seen repeatedly, ten times or more. The rearrangement joins TRBV10-3 to TRBJ1-5; D is unclear. CDR3 length equals 15 residues. The V gene's germline CDR1 is ENHRY and CDR2 SYGVKD. Trimming pared 6 bases from V and 1 base from J, leaving 13 bases between. CDR3 loop: CAIREGPSSNQPQHF. CDR3 DNA sequence: TGTGCCATCAGGGAGGGCCCCTCGAGCAATCAGCCCCAGCATTTT.

This clonotype was found many times. J is TRBJ1-4 and V is TRBV10-3; D ambiguous. CDR1 and CDR2 from the germline V gene are ENHRY and SYGVKD. The CDR3 extends over 15 amino acids. V lost 6 bases and J lost 0, with 11 bases in between. This chain's CDR3 is CAIRATGATNEKLFF. Here the CDR3 DNA reads TGTGCCATCAGAGCCACGGGAGCAACTAATGAAAAACTGTTTTTT.

The sample holds a few counts of this clonotype. The CDR3 loop is CASSGDANTGELFF. CDR3 in DNA: TGTGCCAGCTCAGGCGACGCGAACACCGGGGAGCTGTTTTTT. The chain recombines TRBV18 with TRBJ2-2; D not certain. The germline CDR1 and CDR2 sequences are KGHSH and LQKENI. The CDR3 is 14 amino acids. The germline V and J ends were trimmed by 5 bases and 0 bases, with 7 bases remaining between them.

This clonotype came up many times. V gene TRBV18 combines with J gene TRBJ1-6; no clear D gene. Trimming removed 2 bases from V and 1 base from J, with 3 bases in between. This CDR3 is 14 amino acids long. The germline V gene encodes CDR1 KGHSH and CDR2 LQKENI. The CDR3 nucleotides are TGTGCCAGCTCACCAATGTCCTATAATTCACCCCTCCACTTT. As protein: CASSPMSYNSPLHF.

The table lists this clonotype with many counts. The rearrangement links TRBV7-2 to TRBJ2-2; no clear D gene. Germline loops: CDR1 SGHTA, CDR2 FQGNSA. V gave up 3 bases and J gave up 1 base, with 6 bases separating them. The CDR3 length is 14 residues. The CDR3 coding sequence is TGTGCCAGCAGCTTCAACTGGAACACCGGGGAGCTGTTTTTT. Protein sequence: CASSFNWNTGELFF.

Points on this clonotype: An end of the junction differs from the germline gene, which may be a read error. The gene calls are TRBV2 and TRBJ2-7; D unclear. CDR1 is SNHLY and CDR2 is FYNNEI in the germline V gene. The CDR3 runs to 12 residues. This chain's CDR3 is CTSNLDPGEQYF. The CDR3 region has the DNA TGTACCAGCAATTTAGACCCTGGGGAGCAGTACTTC.

Concerning this clonotype itself: A read error may be the cause here, since a much bigger clone is one base away. The rearrangement links TRBV5-1 to TRBJ2-5; D might be TRBD1 (5 bases). The CDR3 has 17 residues. Germline loops: CDR1 SGHRS, CDR2 YFSETQ. V was clipped by 4 bases and J by 4 bases, with 23 bases between them. In DNA, the CDR3 is TGCGCCAGCAGCCAGCGATCGAGCTTGCAGGGTTCAGAGACCCAGTACTTC. Residues: CASSQRSSLQGSETQYF.

This clonotype showed up many times. This chain links TRBV5-1 with TRBJ1-1; no firm D call. The CDR3 has 13 amino acids. Trimming stripped 6 bases from V and 1 base from J, with 10 bases between. Looked up from germline, CDR1 is SGHRS and CDR2 is YFSETQ. CDR3 amino acids: CASKKDGNTEAFF. The DNA for the CDR3 is TGCGCCAGCAAAAAGGACGGGAACACTGAAGCTTTCTTT.

In its sample, this clonotype was seen a few times. The rearrangement links TRBV28 to TRBJ1-4, with no clear D. Looked up from germline, CDR1 is MDHEN and CDR2 is SYDVKM. The CDR3 is 14 amino acids. V lost 6 bases and J 1 base, leaving 9 bases between the germline ends. The CDR3 spells CASSRPGTNEKLFF. The CDR3 DNA sequence: TGTGCCAGCAGCCGCCCGGGAACTAATGAAAAACTGTTTTTT.

This clonotype came up a few times. The genes are TRBV12-3 or TRBV12-4 and TRBJ2-7; TRBD1 might be the D (5 bases). V was trimmed by 5 bases and J by 2 bases, leaving 19 bases between them. CDR3 size: 16 residues. CDR3 residues: CASSPRTRNWAYEQYF. CDR3 coding DNA: TGTGCCAGCAGTCCGAGGACACGCAACTGGGCCTACGAGCAGTACTTC.